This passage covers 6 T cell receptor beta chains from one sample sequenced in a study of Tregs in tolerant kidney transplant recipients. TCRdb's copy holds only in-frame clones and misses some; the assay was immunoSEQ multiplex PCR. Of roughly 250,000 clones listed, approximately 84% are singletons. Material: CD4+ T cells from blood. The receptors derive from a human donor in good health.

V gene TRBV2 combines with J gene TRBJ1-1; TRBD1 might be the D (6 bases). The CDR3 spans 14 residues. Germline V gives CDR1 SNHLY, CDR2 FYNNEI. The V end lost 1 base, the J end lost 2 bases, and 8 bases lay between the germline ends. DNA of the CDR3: TGTGCCAGCAGTGAAGAGGGGGGAAACACTGAAGCTTTCTTT. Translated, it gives CASSEEGGNTEAFF.

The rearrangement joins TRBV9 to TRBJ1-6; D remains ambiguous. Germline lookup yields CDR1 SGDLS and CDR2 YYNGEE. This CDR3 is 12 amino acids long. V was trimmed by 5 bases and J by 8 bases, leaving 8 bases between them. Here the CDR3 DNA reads TGTGCCAGCAGTAGAATCGATTCACCCCTCCACTTT. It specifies CASSRIDSPLHF.

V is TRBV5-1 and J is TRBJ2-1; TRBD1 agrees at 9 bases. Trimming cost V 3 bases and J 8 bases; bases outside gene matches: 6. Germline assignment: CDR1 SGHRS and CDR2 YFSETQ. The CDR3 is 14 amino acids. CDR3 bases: TGCGCCAGCAGCTCCCGGGACAGGGACGATGAGCAGTTCTTC. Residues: CASSSRDRDDEQFF.

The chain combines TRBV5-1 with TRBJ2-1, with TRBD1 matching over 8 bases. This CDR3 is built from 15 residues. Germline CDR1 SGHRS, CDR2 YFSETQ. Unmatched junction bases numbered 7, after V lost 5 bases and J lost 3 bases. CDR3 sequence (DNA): TGCGCCAGCAGTTTTGCACAGGGGGACTACAATGAGCAGTTCTTC. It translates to CASSFAQGDYNEQFF.

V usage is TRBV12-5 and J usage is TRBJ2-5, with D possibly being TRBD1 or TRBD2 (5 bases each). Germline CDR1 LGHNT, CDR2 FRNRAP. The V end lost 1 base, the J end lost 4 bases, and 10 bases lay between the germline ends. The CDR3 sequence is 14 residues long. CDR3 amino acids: CASGLGGIGETQYF. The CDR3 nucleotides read TGTGCTAGTGGTTTGGGGGGGATTGGAGAGACCCAGTACTTC.

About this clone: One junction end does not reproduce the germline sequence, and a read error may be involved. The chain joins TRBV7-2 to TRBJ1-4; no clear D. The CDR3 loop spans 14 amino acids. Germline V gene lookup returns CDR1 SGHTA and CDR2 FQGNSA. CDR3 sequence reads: CASSLAGINEKLFF. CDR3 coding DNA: TGTGCCAGCAGCCTAGCGGGGATTAATGAAAAACTGTTTTTT.